The clone carrying this TCR beta chain turned up a few times. The CDR3 extends over 10 amino acids. V gave up 9 bases and J gave up 2 bases, with 4 bases separating them. cDNA came from roughly 0.53 to 1 ug RNA primed by random hexamers. By means of immunoSEQ multiplex PCR, TCR beta CDR3 spanning 54 Vbeta and 13 Jbeta underwent amplification. TCRdb independently ran MiXCR on the immunoSEQ multiplex PCR reads; one entry per CDR3 protein. The table lists around 140,000 distinct CDR3 sequences, roughly 94% of them singletons, with roughly 0.14% in the top ten. The sample originates from a study of CD8 T cells in Susac syndrome. Purification of the CD8+ and CD4+ T cells relied on negative isolation, and TEMRA cells underwent FACS enrichment.

This TCR came from a human donor with Susac syndrome. The genes are TRBV12-3 or TRBV12-4 and TRBJ1-2; D is unresolved. Input material: CD4+ T cells from PBMCs. CDR3 in amino acids: CASGNYGYTF. The CDR3, as DNA: TGTGCCAGTGGAAACTATGGCTACACCTTC.